A selection of T cell receptor beta chains follows, all from one sample in a study of blood T cell repertoires in COVID-19. TCRdb's table, derived via immunoSEQ multiplex PCR, lists solely in-frame clones and lacks some. The sample consists of over 250,000 clones, 90% of them appearing once. Sequences were obtained from peripheral blood. The source is a woman between 50 and 59 years old with COVID-19, enrolled during active disease. The conserved cysteine and the conserved F or W are not part of the CDR3 here. Each record gives: V gene, J gene, CDR3 protein.

>TRBV24-1|TRBJ2-1
ATGGTSGSKHEQF
>TRBV7-9|TRBJ1-1
ASSRDRGPVGTEAF
>TRBV11-2|TRBJ2-1
ASSLGSGPRGYNEQF
>TRBV29-1|TRBJ2-3
STAGTSDTQY
>TRBV18|TRBJ2-1
ASSPEDSGLRSV
>TRBV7-9|TRBJ2-5
ASSVKETQY
>TRBV11-2|TRBJ2-2
ASSVFSGVNTGELF
>TRBV24-1|TRBJ2-2
ATSDPFSTSGNTGELF
>TRBV29-1|TRBJ2-3
SVVSGSDTQY
>TRBV30|TRBJ1-1
AWDGRQGTEAF
>TRBV4-3|TRBJ1-4
ASSQGGTGDEKLF
>TRBV25-1|TRBJ1-1
ASSELHGEAF
>TRBV4-2|TRBJ2-3
ASSRLGSGSGTDTQY
>TRBV5-8|TRBJ2-7
ASPVGQLSYEQY
>TRBV5-4|TRBJ2-5
ASSNDRAFRTQY
>TRBV6-4|TRBJ2-1
ASSEWTGGFNEQF
>TRBV2|TRBJ2-7
ASSAGTGYHEQY
>TRBV6-6|TRBJ1-2
ASSPVGTGRNGYT
>TRBV11-2|TRBJ2-7
ASRTLGYEQY
>TRBV5-4|TRBJ2-7
ASSWTSGAPLSYEQY
>TRBV5-6|TRBJ1-6
ASSSWTQAGSYNSPLH
>TRBV19|TRBJ1-5
ASSIGGHQPQH
>TRBV25-1|TRBJ2-3
ASRGSTDTQY
>TRBV25-1|TRBJ1-1
ASSENFIAEAF
>TRBV2|TRBJ2-3
ASSELRVTDTQY
>TRBV12-3/TRBV12-4|TRBJ2-1
ASSPPGNEQF
>TRBV4-3|TRBJ1-2
ASSQDGGADYGYT
>TRBV12-3/TRBV12-4|TRBJ2-1
ASSRGNEQF